This T cell receptor (beta chain) is from a study of blood T cell repertoires in COVID-19. TCRdb's table, derived via immunoSEQ multiplex PCR, lists solely in-frame clones and lacks some. The table shows 320,000 or so clones, with 87% occurring only once. The CDR3 runs 13 residues. Germline CDR1 and CDR2: WNHNN and SYGVQD (reference sequence). Trimming took 7 bases from V and 9 from J, leaving 13 bases between them. The sequenced sample was PBMCs or T cells enriched from blood (not recorded which). The chain employs TRBV10-1 and TRBJ1-6, with D hard to call. The TCR was taken from a woman aged 25 to 45 who had recovered from COVID-19. Here the CDR3 reads CASTGSSTSPLHF. CDR3 bases: TGCGCCAGCACGGGATCCTCAACTTCACCCCTCCACTTT.